This T cell receptor (beta chain) was captured in a study of cytomegalovirus exposure and HLA in healthy donors. CDR3 length equals 13 residues. Germline CDR1 and CDR2: SGHAT and FQNNGV. Losses at the gene ends were 4 bases for V and 9 bases for J; bases not matched to a gene: 8. Profiling relied on immunoSEQ multiplex PCR, and the TCRdb table lists in-frame clones only, not all of them. The table has approximately 150,000 clones, about 90% seen once. The sequencing sample was made of PBMCs. The rearrangement joins TRBV11-2 to TRBJ2-7; 8 bases fit TRBD1. The receptor comes from a young woman in good health and CMV-seropositive. CDR3 region: CASSSGQGEVQYF. The CDR3 DNA reads TGTGCCAGCAGCTCCGGACAGGGTGAGGTGCAGTACTTC. The full variable domain, in which reference TRBV11-2 and TRBJ2-7 provide the parts outside the CDR3, is EAGVAQSPRYKIIEKRQSVAFWCNPISGHATLYWYQQILGQGPKLLIQFQNNGVVDDSQLPKDRFSAERLKGVDSTLKIQPAKLEDSAVYLCASSSGQGEVQYFGPGTRLTVT.